These 20 T cell receptor beta chains share one sample of origin, sequenced in a study of OX40 agonist ivuxolimab in advanced cancers. Clones were sequenced by immunoSEQ multiplex PCR, and TCRdb holds only the in-frame ones, with some missing. This sample has about 50,000 clones, with 85% to 90% found just once. This specimen consisted of CD4+ or CD8+ T cells sorted from blood, obtained in a trial of the OX40 agonist ivuxolimab. These receptor sequences come from an adult with an advanced solid tumor such as melanoma, head and neck, liver or kidney cancer.

This chain connects TRBV28 to TRBJ1-3; D is uncertain. Germline V gene sequence: CDR1 MDHEN, CDR2 SYDVKM. The CDR3 extends over 12 amino acids. V lost 2 bases and J 2 bases, leaving 1 base between the germline ends. In DNA, the CDR3 is TGTGCCAGCAGTTTAGCTGGAAACACCATATATTTT. Protein: CASSLAGNTIYF.

This chain uses TRBV29-1 with TRBJ1-1, with D perhaps TRBD1 (5 bases). CDR1 is SQVTM, CDR2 ANQGSEA, per germline. The V and J ends lost 8 bases and 4 bases respectively, with 17 bases between them. The CDR3 extends over 13 amino acids. CDR3 nucleotide sequence: TGCAGCACCCGGGACTTCCCGGGCACTGAAGCTTTCTTT. It yields the protein CSTRDFPGTEAFF.

The V and J genes are TRBV5-1 and TRBJ2-5, with a weak D call TRBD1 (5 bases). The J call may not be correct, given that the DNA end is closer to TRBJ2-7. The CDR3 is 14 amino acids. The germline CDR1 and CDR2 sequences are SGHRS and YFSETQ. The CDR3 DNA sequence: TGCGCCAGCAGCTTGGACAGGTACTCCTACGAGCAGTACTTC. As protein: CASSLDRYSYEQYF.

V gene TRBV5-6 combines with J gene TRBJ2-7, with 7 bases aligning to TRBD1. Germline CDR1 reads SGHDT; CDR2 reads YYEEEE. This CDR3 has 15 amino acids. J gave up 0 bases and V 4 bases, and 7 bases lay outside the gene matches. CDR3 DNA: TGTGCCAGCAGCACCGGACAGGTCAGCTCCTACGAGCAGTACTTC. Translated, it gives CASSTGQVSSYEQYF.

The chain links TRBV7-7 to TRBJ2-3; maybe TRBD2 (6 bases). Germline CDR1 and CDR2: SSHAT and FNYEAQ (reference sequence). This CDR3 has 16 amino acids. The ends were cut back, 2 bases at V and 0 bases at J, with 12 bases in the middle. The CDR3 loop reads CASSLRPGTSTDTQYF. Here the CDR3 DNA reads TGTGCCAGCAGCTTAAGGCCCGGGACTAGCACAGATACGCAGTATTTT.

V usage is TRBV5-4 and J usage is TRBJ2-7; tentative D call: TRBD2 (5 bases). The germline V gene has CDR1 SGHNT and CDR2 YYREEE (reference sequence). V was shortened by 5 bases and J by 5 bases, with 17 bases between the two germline ends. This CDR3 is built from 14 residues. DNA for the CDR3: TGTGCCAGCAGTCGAGTCCGGGGATCGGACGAGCAGTACTTC. It yields the protein CASSRVRGSDEQYF.

This chain connects TRBV4-1 to TRBJ2-1; possibly TRBD2 for D (5 bases). This CDR3 region has 15 residues. The ends were cut back, 0 bases at V and 5 bases at J, with 11 bases in the middle. Germline V lookup: CDR1 MGHRA, CDR2 YSYEKL. The CDR3 is CASSQDPIGDNEQFF. The CDR3 nucleotides are TGCGCCAGCAGCCAAGATCCTATCGGGGACAATGAGCAGTTCTTC.

The CDR3 bases are TGTGCCAGTAGTATGGAGGTCTCCCTATGGAATGAGCAGTTCTTC. Protein product: CASSMEVSLWNEQFF. The chain joins TRBV19 to TRBJ2-1; D is perhaps TRBD2 (5 bases). Trimming stripped 3 bases from V and 7 bases from J, with 16 bases between. This CDR3 contains 15 residues. Germline V CDR1 and CDR2: LNHDA, SQIVND (reference sequence). The full variable domain, its missing parts supplied by reference TRBV19 and TRBJ2-1, is DGGITQSPKYLFRKEGQNVTLSCEQNLNHDAMYWYRQDPGQGLRLIYYSQIVNDFQKGDIAEGYSVSREKKESFPLTVTSAQKNPTAFYLCASSMEVSLWNEQFFGPGTRLTVL.

This chain joins TRBV6-6 and TRBJ1-5, with D maybe TRBD1 (5 bases). The CDR3 covers 14 residues. The germline V gene has CDR1 MNHNY and CDR2 SVGAGI (reference sequence). V lost 4 bases, J lost 2 bases, and 9 bases lay in between. CDR3 protein: CASSFPGGNQPQHF. CDR3 coding DNA: TGTGCCAGCAGTTTCCCGGGGGGCAATCAGCCCCAGCATTTT.

The V and J genes are TRBV6-1 and TRBJ1-1, with 7 positions matching TRBD1. CDR3 length: 13 residues. With 5 bases clipped from V and 7 bases from J, the junction kept 7 bases outside the gene matches. Germline V gene data show CDR1 as MNHNS and CDR2 as SASEGT. CDR3: CASSRTGDGEAFF. In nucleotides, the CDR3 is TGTGCCAGCAGTCGGACAGGAGATGGTGAAGCTTTCTTT.

V gene TRBV30 combines with J gene TRBJ1-5, with 8 bases lining up with TRBD1. Germline CDR1 and CDR2: GTSNPN and SVGIG (reference sequence). There are 14 residues in the CDR3. J was trimmed by 7 bases and V by 3 bases; bases with no gene match: 8. The CDR3 nucleotides are TGTGCCTGGAGCGCAGGGGGCGGCGGGCAGCCCCAGCATTTT. It yields the protein CAWSAGGGGQPQHF.

This rearrangement joins TRBV6-1 to TRBJ1-1; 7 positions match TRBD1. The V gene end was trimmed by 6 bases and the J gene end by 0 bases; junction bases not matched to a gene: 1. Germline CDR1 MNHNS, CDR2 SASEGT. The CDR3 spans 13 residues. CDR3 nucleotide sequence: TGTGCCAGCAGGGGACAGATGAACACTGAAGCTTTCTTT. Translating gives CASRGQMNTEAFF.

In nucleotides, the CDR3 is TGTGCCACCAGCAGAGATAGGGGGCGGGGAGTAAAACTGTTTTTT. This encodes CATSRDRGRGVKLFF. The chain employs TRBV15 and TRBJ1-4; TRBD1 matches at 7 bases. The CDR3 sequence is 15 residues long. The trim removed 0 bases at V and 10 bases at J, leaving 8 bases unmatched. CDR1 is LNHNV and CDR2 is YYDKDF in the germline V gene (reference sequence).

This sequence joins TRBV10-3 and TRBJ1-3; D unclear. Between the trimmed V and J ends, which lost 7 bases and 8 bases, there was a span of 12 bases. CDR3 length: 12 amino acids. The germline V gene encodes CDR1 ENHRY and CDR2 SYGVKD. As DNA, the CDR3 is TGTGCCATCATTTGCTGGCGGGACACCATATATTTT. This sequence encodes CAIICWRDTIYF.

This clone was found once. The V gene is TRBV18, the J gene TRBJ1-1, with 9 bases aligning to TRBD1. Trimming cost V 3 bases and J 1 base; bases outside gene matches: 6. Per the germline V gene, CDR1 is KGHSH and CDR2 is LQKENI. The length of the CDR3 is 16 residues. The CDR3 here is CASSPGTGRGNTEAFF. As DNA, the CDR3 is TGTGCCAGCTCACCGGGGACAGGGAGGGGGAACACTGAAGCTTTCTTT. Complete variable domain (other parts from reference TRBV18 and TRBJ1-1): NAGVMQNPRHLVRRRGQEARLRCSPMKGHSHVYWYRQLPEEGLKFMVYLQKENIIDESGMPKERFSAEFPKEGPSILRIQQVVRGDSAAYFCASSPGTGRGNTEAFFGQGTRLTVV.

This clone was seen a single time. J is TRBJ2-7 and V is TRBV19, with 10 bases lining up with TRBD1. The germline CDR1 and CDR2 sequences are LNHDA and SQIVND (reference sequence). CDR3 length equals 16 residues. With 6 bases clipped from V and 5 bases from J, the junction kept 13 bases outside the gene matches. The CDR3 nucleotides are TGTGCCAGTAGACTATCACCGGGACAGGGGTTCCACGAGCAGTACTTC. Its translation: CASRLSPGQGFHEQYF.

This clone was picked up a small number of times. This chain uses TRBV18 with TRBJ2-7, with 7 bases matching TRBD1. The CDR3 sequence is 17 residues long. V lost 2 bases, J lost 1 base, and 11 bases stayed unmatched. CDR1 and CDR2 (germline): KGHSH, LQKENI. The CDR3 protein is CASSPGTANRPSYEQYF. Here the CDR3 DNA reads TGTGCCAGCTCACCAGGGACAGCGAACCGGCCTTCCTACGAGCAGTACTTC.

There are a few counts of this clone. The chain employs TRBV28 and TRBJ1-2; D gene unclear. V was cut by 11 bases and J by 4 bases, with 14 bases left in between. The CDR3 runs 12 residues. CDR1 is MDHEN, CDR2 SYDVKM, per germline. The CDR3 protein is CAVRTDFYGYTF. In DNA, the CDR3 is TGTGCCGTGCGCACGGATTTCTATGGCTACACCTTC.

The chain couples TRBV30 to TRBJ2-3, with D tentatively TRBD1 (6 bases). Deletions cut 0 bases from V and 4 bases from J, with 14 bases between. Germline loops: CDR1 GTSNPN, CDR2 SVGIG (reference sequence). CDR3 size: 15 residues. This CDR3 reads CAWSVKETGPDTQYF. In DNA, the CDR3 is TGTGCCTGGAGTGTAAAGGAGACAGGCCCAGATACGCAGTATTTT.

The gene calls are TRBV9 and TRBJ1-2; D is uncertain. The germline V and J ends were trimmed by 2 bases and 3 bases, with 11 bases remaining between them. The CDR3 loop spans 14 amino acids. Germline V gene sequence: CDR1 SGDLS, CDR2 YYNGEE. The CDR3 spells CASSVSPSDYGYTF. DNA of the CDR3: TGTGCCAGCAGCGTTTCCCCTTCAGACTATGGCTACACCTTC.